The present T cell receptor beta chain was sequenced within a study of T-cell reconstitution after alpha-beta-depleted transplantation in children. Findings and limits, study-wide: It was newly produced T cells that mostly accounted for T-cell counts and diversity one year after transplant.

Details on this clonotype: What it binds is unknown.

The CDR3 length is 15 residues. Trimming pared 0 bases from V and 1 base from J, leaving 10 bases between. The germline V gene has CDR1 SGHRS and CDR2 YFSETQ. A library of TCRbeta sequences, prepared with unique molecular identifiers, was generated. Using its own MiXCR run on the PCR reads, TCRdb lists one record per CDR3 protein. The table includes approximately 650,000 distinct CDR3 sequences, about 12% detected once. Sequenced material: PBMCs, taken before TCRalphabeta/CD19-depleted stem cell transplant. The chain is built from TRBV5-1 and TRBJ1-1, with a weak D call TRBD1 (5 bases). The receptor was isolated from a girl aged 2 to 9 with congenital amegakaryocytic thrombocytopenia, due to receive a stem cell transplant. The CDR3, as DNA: TGCGCCAGCAGCTTGGGGGACGGAACGAACACTGAAGCTTTCTTT. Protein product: CASSLGDGTNTEAFF.